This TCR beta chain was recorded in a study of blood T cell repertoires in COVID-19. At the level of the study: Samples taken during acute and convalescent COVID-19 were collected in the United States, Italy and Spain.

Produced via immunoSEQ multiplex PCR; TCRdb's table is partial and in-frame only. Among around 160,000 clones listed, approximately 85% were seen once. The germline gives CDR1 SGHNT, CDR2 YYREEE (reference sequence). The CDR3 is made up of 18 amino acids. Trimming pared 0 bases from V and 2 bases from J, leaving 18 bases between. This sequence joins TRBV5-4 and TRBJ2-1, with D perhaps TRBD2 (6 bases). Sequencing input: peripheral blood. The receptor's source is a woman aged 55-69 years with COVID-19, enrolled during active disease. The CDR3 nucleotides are TGTGCCAGCAGCTTGGGTCCCGGCGCAGGGAGGACCTACAATGAGCAGTTCTTC. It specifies CASSLGPGAGRTYNEQFF.